This TCR beta chain came from a study of T-cell memory formation after mild COVID-19. Whole-study findings and limits: Pre-infection memory carried some responding clones, suggesting that cross-reactive memory joined. Nothing confirmed that second-wave clones peaking on day 37 were specific for SARS-CoV-2.

This CDR3 has 15 amino acids. V lost 1 base, J lost 3 bases, and 5 bases stayed unmatched. Per the germline V gene, CDR1 is LGHDT and CDR2 is YNNKEL (reference sequence). MiXCR was run by TCRdb on the 5' RACE reads, yielding one entry per CDR3 protein. Of about 470,000 distinct CDR3 sequences in the sample, roughly 25% were seen once. This clonotype was counted only a few times. Its matching antigen is unknown. The rearrangement links TRBV3-1 to TRBJ2-7; TRBD1 aligns across 8 bases. Sequencing was done on a sample of PBMCs or a T cell subset sorted from them (not recorded which). The sequence derives from an adult woman who had mild COVID-19 (a few samples of this study predate the infection). Cell type and time point are not known. The CDR3 sequence is CASSQGLGQVYEQYF. The CDR3 region has the DNA TGTGCCAGCAGCCAAGGTCTGGGACAGGTCTACGAGCAGTACTTC.